The text below deals with one TCR beta chain. Its antigen is unidentified. The data were taken from a study of T cells in Graves' hyperthyroidism and ophthalmopathy. Study outcomes and limitations: Ophthalmopathy and stable hyperthyroidism were told apart by a 13 V-J model.

Looked up from germline, CDR1 is ENHRY and CDR2 is SYGVKD. Losses at the gene ends were 2 bases for V and 5 bases for J; bases not matched to a gene: 4. There are 14 residues in the CDR3. TCR beta CDR3 region amplification was performed from RNA transcripts. TCR CDR3 regions were first amplified by RT-PCR with HTBI primers. In TCRdb, the multiplex PCR reads were re-called with MiXCR into one record per CDR3 protein. The sample holds roughly 740,000 distinct CDR3 sequences; 16% are singletons and the top ten take roughly 8%. Sequenced: blood. The chain carries TRBV10-3 and TRBJ2-5, with 8 bases identical to TRBD2. The receptor comes from a man between 18 and 35 years old with Graves' hyperthyroidism. The CDR3 DNA reads TGTGCCATCAGTGAGGAAGCGGGAGTGGAGACCCAGTACTTC. Residues: CAISEEAGVETQYF.